The 14 T cell receptor beta chains below come from one sample, sequenced in a study of cytomegalovirus exposure and HLA in healthy donors. The PCR used 60 Vbeta and 13 Jbeta primers. The assay was immunoSEQ multiplex PCR, and TCRdb's table has in-frame clones only and misses some. The sample lists approximately 110,000 clones, roughly 67% seen once, with around 7.7% in the top ten. Sequencing input: PBMCs. The receptors shown here come from a man aged 35 to 55 in good health and CMV-seronegative.

This clone has just a few counts. The chain uses TRBV4-3 and TRBJ2-1; 10 bases map to TRBD2. CDR1 and CDR2 (germline): LGHNA, YSLEER. The CDR3 consists of 18 residues. Trimming took 1 base from V and 2 from J; bases not matched to a gene: 8. CDR3 DNA: TGCGCCAGCAGCCAAGGGCTAGCGGGGGCCTCACCCTACAATGAGCAGTTCTTC. Translation: CASSQGLAGASPYNEQFF.

The chain uses TRBV4-1 and TRBJ1-1; TRBD1 agrees at 9 bases. Germline CDR1 is MGHRA and CDR2 is YSYEKL. V lost 1 base to trimming and J lost 4 bases; unmatched junction nucleotides: 4. CDR3 length: 15 amino acids. The CDR3 here is CASSQVGQGLTEAFF. The CDR3 region has the DNA TGCGCCAGCAGCCAAGTCGGACAGGGGCTCACTGAAGCTTTCTTT.

This clone was found a few times. In DNA form, the CDR3 reads TGTGCCATCAGTGTGTTAACTTTAGCGGGGGCGAACACCGGGGAGCTGTTTTTT. Translated, it gives CAISVLTLAGANTGELFF. The rearrangement links TRBV10-3 to TRBJ2-2; 9 nucleotides agree with TRBD2. Germline V gene sequence: CDR1 ENHRY, CDR2 SYGVKD. This CDR3 spans 18 amino acids. With 4 bases clipped from V and 0 bases from J, the junction kept 9 bases outside the gene matches.

In this sample, this clone turned up once. V is TRBV7-2 and J is TRBJ1-5; maybe TRBD1 (6 bases). The CDR3 totals 16 residues. The V gene lost 2 bases and the J gene lost 2 bases, with 13 bases spanning the gap. Germline V gene data show CDR1 as SGHTA and CDR2 as FQGNSA. CDR3 residues: CASSLFGAGGNQPQHF. The CDR3 nucleotides are TGTGCCAGCAGCTTATTTGGGGCAGGGGGCAATCAGCCCCAGCATTTT.

The chain has TRBV4-1 and TRBJ2-3, with 9 positions matching TRBD2. Germline V lookup: CDR1 MGHRA, CDR2 YSYEKL. The CDR3 has 17 amino acids. V was clipped by 1 base and J by 6 bases; unmatched bases: 11. CDR3 nucleotide sequence: TGCGCCAGCAGCCAAGTGCAGTCGCGGGGGGGTGAGGATACGCAGTATTTT. The encoded protein is CASSQVQSRGGEDTQYF.

J is TRBJ1-5 and V is TRBV2; 10 positions agree with TRBD1. CDR3 size: 16 residues. The V gene's germline CDR1 is SNHLY and CDR2 FYNNEI. Losses at the gene ends were 6 bases for V and 6 bases for J; bases not matched to a gene: 11. For the CDR3, the DNA is TGTGCCAGCAGAATCTACGGGACAGGGGTTGGTCAGCCCCAGCATTTT. Its protein product is CASRIYGTGVGQPQHF.

A word on this clone: The missing conserved phenylalanine or tryptophan at the end of this CDR3 makes a read error likely. V is TRBV6-5 and J is TRBJ1-1; TRBD1 is a possible D gene (5 bases). The CDR3 loop spans 13 amino acids. CDR1 is MNHEY and CDR2 is SVGAGI in the germline V gene. The V gene lost 2 bases and the J gene lost 6 bases, with 10 bases spanning the gap. The CDR3 DNA reads as TGTGCCAGCAGTTACCCTGGACATCCTGAAGCTTTCCTT. It yields the protein CASSYPGHPEAFL.

The chain joins TRBV5-1 to TRBJ1-2, with D possibly being TRBD1 (5 bases). Trimming cost V 0 bases and J 1 base, with 7 bases left between them. The CDR3 runs to 14 residues. Germline CDR1 reads SGHRS; CDR2 reads YFSETQ. The CDR3 loop reads CASSLEGYNYGYTF. The CDR3 DNA follows: TGCGCCAGCAGCTTGGAGGGGTATAACTATGGCTACACCTTC.

The V and J genes are TRBV14 and TRBJ1-6; 8 bases are shared with TRBD1. V was pared by 4 bases and J by 10 bases, with 3 bases of the junction left unmatched. The CDR3 covers 13 residues. Germline CDR1 reads SGHDN; CDR2 reads FVKESK. This chain's CDR3 is CASSPRQGSPLHF. The CDR3 nucleotides read TGTGCCAGCAGCCCCCGACAGGGGTCACCCCTCCACTTT.

The chain joins TRBV7-2 to TRBJ2-7, with a possible D match to TRBD2 (5 bases). In germline, CDR1 is SGHTA, CDR2 FQGNSA. This CDR3 contains 15 residues. The germline V and J ends were trimmed by 1 base and 4 bases, with 14 bases remaining between them. The chain's CDR3 is CASSLEGVQAYEQYF. DNA of the CDR3: TGTGCCAGCAGCTTAGAGGGAGTTCAGGCGTACGAGCAGTACTTC.

This clone was recorded a few times. The chain employs TRBV5-1 and TRBJ1-3; D unclear. Trimming left V 0 bases short and J 0 bases short, with 4 bases between. The CDR3 extends over 14 amino acids. Germline V gene data show CDR1 as SGHRS and CDR2 as YFSETQ. In DNA, the CDR3 is TGCGCCAGCAGCTTGGATAGCTCTGGAAACACCATATATTTT. Translation gives CASSLDSSGNTIYF.

V usage is TRBV4-2 and J usage is TRBJ1-2; D possibly corresponds to TRBD1 (6 bases). There are 14 residues in the CDR3. Trimming pared 4 bases from V and 2 bases from J, leaving 11 bases between. CDR1 is LGHNA and CDR2 is YNFKEQ in the germline V gene. DNA of the CDR3: TGTGCCAGCAGCCCTACAGGGTCGAACTATGGCTACACCTTC. Translation gives CASSPTGSNYGYTF.

This clone was seen only once. The V and J genes are TRBV28 and TRBJ2-7; TRBD2 is a possible D gene (6 bases). Trimming took 5 bases from V and 2 from J, leaving 16 bases between them. The CDR3 is 15 amino acids. CDR1 is MDHEN and CDR2 is SYDVKM in the germline V gene. CDR3 coding DNA: TGTGCCAGCAGTCCCCTTACGGGACTCACCTACGAGCAGTACTTC. It specifies CASSPLTGLTYEQYF.

V gene TRBV7-8 combines with J gene TRBJ2-7; D not resolved. V was shortened by 1 base and J by 3 bases, with 4 bases between the two germline ends. Germline V CDR1 and CDR2: SGHVS, FQNEAQ. This CDR3 has 12 amino acids. The CDR3 region has the DNA TGTGCCAGCAGCTTAGGGAGCTACGAGCAGTACTTC. Translation: CASSLGSYEQYF.